A single sample is the source of the 25 T cell receptor beta chains below, sequenced in a study of cytomegalovirus exposure and HLA in healthy donors. 60 Vbeta and 13 Jbeta primers were used in PCR. This table comes from immunoSEQ multiplex PCR, and its TCRdb copy is limited to in-frame clones, with some not included. The sample holds under 150,000 clones; more than 70% are singletons and the top ten take less than 1.5%. Sequenced material: PBMCs. The source of these receptors is a male donor in good health and CMV-seropositive.

The sample holds one count of this clone. V usage is TRBV7-3 and J usage is TRBJ2-6, with 7 positions matching TRBD2. Germline CDR1 SGHTA, CDR2 FQGTGA. Trimming removed 8 bases from V and 1 base from J; junction bases left unmatched: 5. The CDR3 has 15 amino acids. The CDR3 region is CASGRGSSGANVLTF. CDR3 coding DNA: TGTGCCAGCGGGCGCGGGAGTTCTGGGGCCAACGTCCTGACTTTC.

To note about this clone: The junction departs from germline at one end; a sequencing error may be responsible. CDR3 amino acids: CASSQDPPTKNRGAYGYPF. CDR3 DNA: TGCGCCAGCAGCCAAGACCCTCCTACTAAAAACAGGGGCGCCTATGGCTACCCCTTC. The chain combines TRBV4-3 with TRBJ1-2, with 7 bases lining up with TRBD1. This CDR3 region has 19 residues. Germline CDR1 LGHNA, CDR2 YSLEER.

The chain employs TRBV6-1 and TRBJ2-7; no firm D call. Trimming stripped 5 bases from V and 4 bases from J, with 12 bases between. Germline CDR1 reads MNHNS; CDR2 reads SASEGT. This CDR3 has 13 residues. The CDR3 coding sequence is TGTGCCAGCAGTTATCGGTCGGGTTACGAGCAGTACTTC. Amino acids: CASSYRSGYEQYF.

The chain is built from TRBV29-1 and TRBJ2-5; tentative D call: TRBD1 (5 bases). The V gene's germline CDR1 is SQVTM and CDR2 ANQGSEA. V gave up 7 bases and J gave up 4 bases, with 16 bases separating them. The CDR3 runs to 13 residues. The chain's CDR3 is CSATANPSETQYF. CDR3 in DNA: TGCAGCGCGACAGCCAACCCCTCAGAGACCCAGTACTTC.

This chain links TRBV15 with TRBJ2-3, with D possibly being TRBD1 (6 bases). CDR1 and CDR2 (germline): LNHNV, YYDKDF (reference sequence). V lost 8 bases and J lost 2, with 14 bases in between. This CDR3 is 14 amino acids long. CDR3 amino acids: CATARDTHTDTQYF. The CDR3 DNA is TGTGCCACCGCCCGGGACACTCACACAGATACGCAGTATTTT.

The rearrangement joins TRBV29-1 to TRBJ2-5, with 9 positions matching TRBD2. V lost 1 base to trimming and J lost 4 bases; unmatched junction nucleotides: 13. This CDR3 has 17 residues. CDR1 is SQVTM and CDR2 is ANQGSEA in the germline V gene. In DNA, the CDR3 is TGCAGCGTTGAAGGGGGGGGTAGCGGGGGACTTGGAGAGACCCAGTACTTC. Its protein product is CSVEGGGSGGLGETQYF.

This clone was detected a few times. The chain recombines TRBV6-5 with TRBJ1-1; no clear D gene. The length of the CDR3 is 13 residues. V dropped 2 bases and J dropped 1 base, with 5 bases sitting between them. From germline, CDR1 is MNHEY and CDR2 SVGAGI. CDR3 sequence: CASSYTRNTEAFF. The CDR3 bases are TGTGCCAGCAGTTACACCAGGAACACTGAAGCTTTCTTT.

There are a few counts of this clone. The genes are TRBV27 and TRBJ2-7; perhaps TRBD2 as D (5 bases). Germline V CDR1 and CDR2: MNHEY, SMNVEV (reference sequence). This CDR3 has 15 amino acids. V was pared by 2 bases and J by 3 bases, with 14 bases between. CDR3 sequence (DNA): TGTGCCAGCAGTTTAGCGGGCAGAATTGACTACGAGCAGTACTTC. Its protein product is CASSLAGRIDYEQYF.

This chain uses TRBV2 with TRBJ2-1; TRBD1 is a possible D gene (5 bases). CDR1 SNHLY and CDR2 FYNNEI come from the germline V gene. This CDR3 region has 13 residues. V was cut by 7 bases and J by 9 bases, with 16 bases left in between. CDR3 sequence: CASKGSANVEQFF. The CDR3 nucleotides read TGTGCCAGCAAGGGGTCAGCCAATGTTGAGCAGTTCTTC.

This clone was detected only a few times. The chain couples TRBV9 to TRBJ1-2; 9 bases agree with TRBD1. This CDR3 has 15 amino acids. From germline, CDR1 is SGDLS and CDR2 YYNGEE. V shed 3 bases and J 1 base; nucleotides not matched to a gene: 4. CDR3 DNA sequence: TGTGCCAGCAGCGACACAGGGGGCCTTAACTATGGCTACACCTTC. Translation gives CASSDTGGLNYGYTF.

The chain carries TRBV29-1 and TRBJ2-7; 7 bases are a match to TRBD2. The length of the CDR3 is 13 residues. J lost 2 bases, V lost 4 bases, and 5 bases had no gene match. Germline V CDR1 and CDR2: SQVTM, ANQGSEA. CDR3 sequence reads: CSVVGLGTYEQYF. The CDR3 DNA follows: TGCAGCGTTGTCGGACTAGGTACCTACGAGCAGTACTTC.

This chain links TRBV5-4 with TRBJ2-7, with 9 nucleotides matching TRBD2. Trimming took 6 bases from V and 6 from J; bases not matched to a gene: 13. Germline V lookup: CDR1 SGHNT, CDR2 YYREEE (reference sequence). The CDR3 spans 15 residues. The CDR3 region has the DNA TGTGCCAGCACCCCCGGGGGCGGGAGGGCCACCGAGCAGTACTTC. This sequence encodes CASTPGGGRATEQYF.

This chain connects TRBV11-3 to TRBJ1-1; D is possibly TRBD1 (5 bases). Looked up from germline, CDR1 is SGHNT and CDR2 is YENEEA. This CDR3 is 14 amino acids long. V dropped 5 bases and J dropped 4 bases, with 14 bases sitting between them. CDR3 amino acids: CASSPGTGVTEAFF. The CDR3 DNA is TGTGCCAGCAGCCCCGGTACAGGAGTCACTGAAGCTTTCTTT.

The CDR3 region has the DNA TGCGCCAGTAGACGACAGGGCGGCTATGGCTACACCTTC. Protein: CASRRQGGYGYTF. V is TRBV5-1 and J is TRBJ1-2, with 7 bases fitting TRBD1. J lost 4 bases, V lost 8 bases, and 8 bases had no gene match. Germline V gene data show CDR1 as SGHRS and CDR2 as YFSETQ. This CDR3 contains 13 residues.

This clone came up a few times. The chain has TRBV19 and TRBJ1-5; the match to TRBD1 covers 7 bases. The CDR3 has 16 residues. V was clipped by 3 bases and J by 3 bases; unmatched bases: 8. Germline CDR1 LNHDA, CDR2 SQIVND (reference sequence). The CDR3 sequence: CASSIYRDSYNQPQHF. The CDR3 nucleotides read TGTGCCAGTAGTATTTACCGGGACAGTTACAATCAGCCCCAGCATTTT.

The chain recombines TRBV11-2 with TRBJ2-3, with 9 bases identical to TRBD2. V was pared by 1 base and J by 2 bases, with 4 bases of the junction left unmatched. The CDR3 covers 16 residues. Germline CDR1 reads SGHAT; CDR2 reads FQNNGV. In nucleotides, the CDR3 is TGTGCCAGCAGCTTAGGACTAGCGGACCTCACAGATACGCAGTATTTT. Its protein is CASSLGLADLTDTQYF.

This clone appeared a few times. This rearrangement joins TRBV28 to TRBJ1-5, with D unclear. With 11 bases removed from V and 3 bases from J, the gap between germline ends came to 11 bases. Per germline, CDR1 MDHEN and CDR2 SYDVKM. The CDR3 runs to 12 residues. CDR3 sequence: CASRSTNQPQHF. DNA of the CDR3: TGTGCCTCTCGGTCTACCAATCAGCCCCAGCATTTT.

CDR3 residues: CASSRGLGERNEQFF. For the CDR3, the DNA is TGCGCCAGCAGCAGGGGGTTGGGGGAACGCAATGAGCAGTTCTTC. This rearrangement joins TRBV5-1 to TRBJ2-1; TRBD1 might be the D (6 bases). The germline V gene encodes CDR1 SGHRS and CDR2 YFSETQ. The V end was cut by 4 bases, the J end by 6 bases, with 17 bases between. This CDR3 comprises 15 residues. The full variable domain, in which reference TRBV5-1 and TRBJ2-1 provide the parts outside the CDR3, is KAGVTQTPRYLIKTRGQQVTLSCSPISGHRSVSWYQQTPGQGLQFLFEYFSETQRNKGNFPGRFSGRQFSNSRSEMNVSTLELGDSALYLCASSRGLGERNEQFFGPGTRLTVL.

V and J are TRBV6-5 and TRBJ1-1; D perhaps matches TRBD1 (5 bases). CDR1 and CDR2 (germline): MNHEY, SVGAGI. V lost 8 bases to trimming and J lost 1 base, with 8 bases between them. The CDR3 is made up of 12 amino acids. The CDR3 nucleotides are TGTGCCAGCTACAGGAGGAACACTGAAGCTTTCTTT. It is translated as CASYRRNTEAFF.

The chain has TRBV4-3 and TRBJ2-3, with a possible D match to TRBD2 (6 bases). Germline assignment: CDR1 LGHNA and CDR2 YSLEER. V lost 0 bases to trimming and J lost 3 bases, with 19 bases between them. The CDR3 extends over 18 amino acids. The DNA of the CDR3 is TGCGCCAGCAGCCAAGAAACGGGAGAGGTGCGGAGTACAGATACGCAGTATTTT. It encodes CASSQETGEVRSTDTQYF.

J is TRBJ1-2 and V is TRBV5-4, with D perhaps matching TRBD1 (5 bases). The germline V gene has CDR1 SGHNT and CDR2 YYREEE (reference sequence). This CDR3 is 16 amino acids long. V was shortened by 0 bases and J by 4 bases, with 16 bases between the two germline ends. The CDR3 bases are TGTGCCAGCAGCTTGGGGTTCAGGGAAGCTCTCTATGGCTACACCTTC. It is translated as CASSLGFREALYGYTF.

This clone turned up a few times. V and J are TRBV5-1 and TRBJ1-6; TRBD1 is a possible D gene (6 bases). With 3 bases removed from V and 5 bases from J, the gap between germline ends came to 9 bases. Germline V gene sequence: CDR1 SGHRS, CDR2 YFSETQ. The length of the CDR3 is 14 residues. For the CDR3, the DNA is TGCGCCAGCAGCTCTGGACAGAATAATTCACCCCTCCACTTT. Translating gives CASSSGQNNSPLHF.

This chain joins TRBV7-9 and TRBJ1-2; perhaps TRBD1 as D (5 bases). V was shortened by 2 bases and J by 2 bases, with 9 bases between the two germline ends. CDR1 and CDR2 (germline): SEHNR, FQNEAQ (reference sequence). This CDR3 has 14 residues. CDR3 in amino acids: CASSLIGGNYGYTF. The CDR3 DNA reads TGTGCCAGCAGCTTAATTGGGGGGAACTATGGCTACACCTTC.

This rearrangement joins TRBV18 to TRBJ2-5, with 7 bases lining up with TRBD1. The last part of the DNA fits TRBJ2-7 better; the J call may be wrong. The germline gives CDR1 KGHSH, CDR2 LQKENI. CDR3 length: 15 amino acids. DNA for the CDR3: TGTGCCAGCTCACCACCCTCCGGGACAGACTACGAGCAGTACTTC. It yields the protein CASSPPSGTDYEQYF.

This clone turned up a few times. The chain carries TRBV6-4 and TRBJ2-3; 13 bases are shared with TRBD2. CDR1 and CDR2 (germline): MRHNA, SNTAGT. The CDR3 spans 16 residues. V lost 5 bases, J lost 4 bases, and 6 bases stayed unmatched. The CDR3 region is CASSLSGTSGADTQYF. The CDR3 bases are TGTGCCAGCAGTTTATCCGGGACTAGCGGGGCAGATACGCAGTATTTT.